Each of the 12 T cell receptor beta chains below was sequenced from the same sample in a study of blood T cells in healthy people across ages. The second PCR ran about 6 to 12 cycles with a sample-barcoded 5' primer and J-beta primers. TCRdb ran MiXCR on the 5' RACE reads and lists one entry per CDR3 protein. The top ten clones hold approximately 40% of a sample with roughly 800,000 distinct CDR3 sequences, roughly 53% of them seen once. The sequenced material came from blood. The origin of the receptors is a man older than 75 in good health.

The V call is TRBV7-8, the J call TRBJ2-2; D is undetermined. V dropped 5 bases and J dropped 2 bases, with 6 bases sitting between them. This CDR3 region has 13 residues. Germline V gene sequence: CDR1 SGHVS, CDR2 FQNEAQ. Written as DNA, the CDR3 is TGTGCCAGCAGCCGTGACAACACCGGGGAGCTGTTTTTT. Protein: CASSRDNTGELFF.

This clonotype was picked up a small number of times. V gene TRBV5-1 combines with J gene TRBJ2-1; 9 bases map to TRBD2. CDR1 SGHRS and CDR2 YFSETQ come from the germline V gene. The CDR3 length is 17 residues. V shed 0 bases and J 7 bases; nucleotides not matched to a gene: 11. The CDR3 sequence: CASSLAWAGGLKNEQFF. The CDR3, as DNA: TGCGCCAGCAGCTTGGCCTGGGCGGGAGGGTTAAAGAATGAGCAGTTCTTC.

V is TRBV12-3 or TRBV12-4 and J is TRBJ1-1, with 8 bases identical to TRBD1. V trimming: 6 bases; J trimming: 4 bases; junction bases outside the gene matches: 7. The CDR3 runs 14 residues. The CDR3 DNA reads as TGTGCCAGCAGAACCGGGACAGGCCCCACTGAAGCTTTCTTT. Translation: CASRTGTGPTEAFF.

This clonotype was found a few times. CDR3 sequence (DNA): TGCAGTGCCAACCCGGACTTCGGGGACCCCTACGAGCAGTACTTC. Encoded protein: CSANPDFGDPYEQYF. V gene TRBV20-1 combines with J gene TRBJ2-7; TRBD1 or TRBD2 may be the D gene (5 bases each). Trimming took off 6 bases at V and 2 bases at J, with 20 bases between the two ends. The germline V gene has CDR1 DFQATT and CDR2 SNEGSKA (reference sequence). The CDR3 has 15 residues.

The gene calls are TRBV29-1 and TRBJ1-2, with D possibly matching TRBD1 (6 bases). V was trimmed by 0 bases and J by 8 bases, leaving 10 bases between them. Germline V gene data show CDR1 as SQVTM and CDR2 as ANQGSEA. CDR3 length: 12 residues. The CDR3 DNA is TGCAGCGTTGAAGAAGGGACACAGGGCTACACCTTC. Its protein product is CSVEEGTQGYTF.

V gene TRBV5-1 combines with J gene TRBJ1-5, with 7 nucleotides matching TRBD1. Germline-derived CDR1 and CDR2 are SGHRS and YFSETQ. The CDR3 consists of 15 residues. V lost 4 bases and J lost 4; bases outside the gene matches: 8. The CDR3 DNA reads TGCGCCAGCAGCGCGACAGGGACGGCGAATCAGCCCCAGCATTTT. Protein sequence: CASSATGTANQPQHF.

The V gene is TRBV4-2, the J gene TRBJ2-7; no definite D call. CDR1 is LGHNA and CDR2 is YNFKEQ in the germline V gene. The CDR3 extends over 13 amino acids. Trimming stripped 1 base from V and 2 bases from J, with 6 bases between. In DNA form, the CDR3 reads TGTGCCAGCAGCCAAGGGCAGGCCTACGAGCAGTACTTC. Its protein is CASSQGQAYEQYF.

CDR3 protein: CASSQRTGGNSPLHF. Written as DNA, the CDR3 is TGTGCCAGCAGCCAGCGAACAGGGGGTAATTCACCCCTCCACTTT. The gene calls are TRBV14 and TRBJ1-6; TRBD1 agrees at 8 bases. The CDR3 contains 15 residues. J lost 6 bases, V lost 3 bases, and 4 bases had no gene match. Germline V lookup: CDR1 SGHDN, CDR2 FVKESK.

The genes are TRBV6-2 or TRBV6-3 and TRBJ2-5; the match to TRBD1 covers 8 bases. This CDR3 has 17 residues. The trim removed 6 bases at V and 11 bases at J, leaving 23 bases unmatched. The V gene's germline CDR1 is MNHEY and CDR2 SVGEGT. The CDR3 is CASRSDRVGPTRYEQYF. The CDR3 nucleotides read TGTGCCAGCAGATCGGACAGGGTGGGACCGACGAGGTATGAGCAGTACTTC.

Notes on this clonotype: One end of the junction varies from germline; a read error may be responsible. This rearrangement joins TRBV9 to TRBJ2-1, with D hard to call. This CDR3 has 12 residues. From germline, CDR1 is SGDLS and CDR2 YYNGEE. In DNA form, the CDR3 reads TGTGCCAGCAGCCCAGGCTACTATGAGCAGTTCTTC. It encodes CASSPGYYEQFF.

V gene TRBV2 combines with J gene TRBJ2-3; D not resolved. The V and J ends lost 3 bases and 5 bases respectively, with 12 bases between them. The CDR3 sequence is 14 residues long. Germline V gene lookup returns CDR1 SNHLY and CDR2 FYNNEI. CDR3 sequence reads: CASSEVLTGDTQYF. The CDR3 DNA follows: TGTGCCAGCAGTGAGGTCCTGACCGGAGATACGCAGTATTTT.

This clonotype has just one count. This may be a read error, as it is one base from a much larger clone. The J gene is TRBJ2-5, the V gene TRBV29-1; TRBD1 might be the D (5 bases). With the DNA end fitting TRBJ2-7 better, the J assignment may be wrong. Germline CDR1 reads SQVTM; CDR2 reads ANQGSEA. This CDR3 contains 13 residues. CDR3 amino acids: CSGLDTQVGEQYF. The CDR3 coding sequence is TGCAGCGGGCTGGACACGCAGGTGGGCGAGCAGTACTTC.